The clone carrying this T cell receptor beta chain was counted ten times or more. The antigen is unknown. The entry originates in a study of regulatory T cells in long-lasting Graves disease. Findings and limits, study-wide: Segments TRBV28, TRBJ1-2 and TRBJ2-5 showed preferential usage in persistent disease.

Time point reported: newly diagnosed GD, antithyroid drugs for less than 3 months. Isolated PBMC RNA provided the starting material for the TCR library. Looked up from germline, CDR1 is MDHEN and CDR2 is SYDVKM. This CDR3 region has 14 residues. J gave up 3 bases and V 8 bases, and 8 bases lay outside the gene matches. CDR3 regions were amplified by Arm-PCR using iRepertoire HTBI primers to build TCR beta libraries. TCRdb recomputed calls from the multiplex PCR reads with MiXCR, one row per CDR3 protein. The top ten hold approximately 12% of the sample, which has about 610,000 distinct CDR3 sequences, around 16% seen once. The sample also formed part of further work on T cells in Graves' hyperthyroidism and ophthalmopathy. That work contributes: Researchers ran a first-round RT-PCR on the TCR CDR3 using the HTBI primer set.

This receptor was obtained from a man aged 18 to 30 with Graves disease. The specimen comprised peripheral blood mononuclear cells (PBMCs), sampled at new diagnosis, from a patient treated with antithyroid drugs. The chain carries TRBV28 and TRBJ2-7, with 9 bases lining up with TRBD1. CDR3 in amino acids: CASLAGTGIYEQYF. In DNA form, the CDR3 reads TGTGCCAGCCTCGCCGGGACAGGGATCTACGAGCAGTACTTC.